A selection of T cell receptor beta chains follows, all from one sample in a study of early stage breast cancer tumors. TCRdb's copy holds only in-frame clones and misses some; the assay was immunoSEQ multiplex PCR. The table shows fewer than 35,000 clones, with 72% occurring only once. Material for sequencing was blood. The receptors originated from a person in their fifties or sixties with breast cancer. Each CDR3 is given with its conserved first and last residue.

j_call	v_call	cdr3_length	cdr3_aa
TRBJ1-1	TRBV5-1	15	CASSLGPPMNTEAFF
TRBJ2-5	TRBV7-6	16	CASSLTSGRVGETQYF
TRBJ2-5	TRBV29-1	12	CSVRTGDQTQYF
TRBJ1-3	TRBV5-4	18	CASSPPGQGANSGNTIYF
TRBJ1-5	TRBV6-6	16	CASSSGDRGSNQPQHF
TRBJ1-1	TRBV14	12	CASGTALTEAFF
TRBJ1-1	TRBV14	13	CASSQFSGTEAFF
TRBJ2-3	TRBV2	14	CASSEMQAVDTQYF
TRBJ1-4	TRBV6-5	14	CASRIRGYNEKLFF
TRBJ2-1	TRBV18	18	CASSRGLAGGLGSNEQFF
TRBJ2-6	TRBV21-1	20	CASSNRLGQAAPSGANVLTF
TRBJ1-1	TRBV4-1	15	CASSQEQQWGTEAFF
TRBJ1-3	TRBV4-2	17	CASSQVTGGFGGNTIYF
TRBJ2-7	TRBV6-5	15	CASTPKAFGFYEQYF
TRBJ1-2	TRBV29-1	16	CSVLGQEWAMVDGYTF
TRBJ2-5	TRBV5-1	13	CASSDNVQETQYF
TRBJ1-2	TRBV7-2	14	CASSFQGAGYGYTF
TRBJ2-5	TRBV30	13	CAWSVELQETQYF
TRBJ2-7	TRBV7-6	14	CASSLQRYSYEQYF
TRBJ1-4	TRBV5-1	14	CASSLGRGGGKLFF
TRBJ2-3	TRBV9	17	CASSSRLAGLGTDTQYF
TRBJ1-5	TRBV6-1	13	CASSEVLNQPQHF
TRBJ2-7	TRBV9	19	CASSAHGTPQPGLAGLQYF
TRBJ1-2	TRBV7-2	13	CASRPGPDYGYTF
TRBJ1-1	TRBV19	15	CASSIDNRGYTEAFF
TRBJ2-7	TRBV6-6	15	CASSYKVDRGGEQYF
TRBJ2-1	TRBV6-6	13	CASTTGAYNEQFF
TRBJ2-7	TRBV11-2	13	CASSFSTFYEQYF
TRBJ2-1	TRBV28	16	CASSPMSGNYYNEQFF
TRBJ2-5	TRBV4-3	19	CASSQDKGDKVLGQETQYF
TRBJ2-3	TRBV6-6	16	CASSRIDRGGLDTQYF
TRBJ2-5	TRBV2	15	CASSVASGSKKTQYF
TRBJ2-2	TRBV5-4	15	CASSHGLLNTGELFF
TRBJ1-1	TRBV7-3	14	CASSRGSTGTEAFF
TRBJ1-6	TRBV5-1	15	CASSLGHSGNSPLHF
TRBJ1-1	TRBV30	13	CAWRVTENTEAFF
TRBJ1-2	TRBV6-6	13	CASSYRDNYGYTF
TRBJ1-4	TRBV30	14	CAWSVPGQAGRLFF
TRBJ1-5	TRBV5-6	14	CASSLGRQNQPQHF
TRBJ2-3	TRBV12-5	16	CASGLPTVWTTDTQYF
TRBJ1-4	TRBV7-9	14	CASSFQNANEKLFF